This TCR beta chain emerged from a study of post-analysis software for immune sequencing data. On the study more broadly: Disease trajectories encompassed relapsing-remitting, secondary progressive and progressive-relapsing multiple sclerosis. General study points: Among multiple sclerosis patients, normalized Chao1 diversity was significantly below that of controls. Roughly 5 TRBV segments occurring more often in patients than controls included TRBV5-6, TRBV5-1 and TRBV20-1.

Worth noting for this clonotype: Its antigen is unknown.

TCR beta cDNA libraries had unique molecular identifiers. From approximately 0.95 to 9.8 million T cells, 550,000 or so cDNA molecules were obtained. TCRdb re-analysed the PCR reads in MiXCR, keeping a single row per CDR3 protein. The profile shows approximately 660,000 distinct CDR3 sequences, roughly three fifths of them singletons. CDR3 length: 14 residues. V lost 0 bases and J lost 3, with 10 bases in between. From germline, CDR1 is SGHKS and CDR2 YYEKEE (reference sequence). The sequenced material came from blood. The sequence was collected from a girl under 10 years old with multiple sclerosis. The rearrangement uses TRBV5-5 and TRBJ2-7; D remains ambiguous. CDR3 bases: TGTGCCAGCAGCTTGGGTCAGGCGTACTACGAGCAGTACTTC. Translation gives CASSLGQAYYEQYF.